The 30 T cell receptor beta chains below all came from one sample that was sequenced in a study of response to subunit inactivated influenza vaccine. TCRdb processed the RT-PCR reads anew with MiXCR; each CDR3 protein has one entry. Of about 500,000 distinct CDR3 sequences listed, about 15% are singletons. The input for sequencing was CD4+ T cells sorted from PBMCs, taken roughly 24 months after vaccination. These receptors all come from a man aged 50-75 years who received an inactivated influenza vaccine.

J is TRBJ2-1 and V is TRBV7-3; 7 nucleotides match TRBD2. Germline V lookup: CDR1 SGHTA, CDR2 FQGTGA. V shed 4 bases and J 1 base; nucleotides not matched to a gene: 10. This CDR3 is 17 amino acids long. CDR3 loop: CASSSTGGGSSYNEQFF. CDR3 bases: TGTGCCAGCAGCTCCACAGGTGGCGGGAGTTCCTACAATGAGCAGTTCTTC.

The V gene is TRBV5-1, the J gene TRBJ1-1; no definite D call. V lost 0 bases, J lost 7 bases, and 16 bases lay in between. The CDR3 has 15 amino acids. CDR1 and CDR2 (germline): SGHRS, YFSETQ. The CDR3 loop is CASSLAGNSQIEAFF. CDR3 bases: TGCGCCAGCAGCTTGGCCGGTAACAGTCAGATTGAAGCTTTCTTT. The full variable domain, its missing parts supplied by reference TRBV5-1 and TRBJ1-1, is KAGVTQTPRYLIKTRGQQVTLSCSPISGHRSVSWYQQTPGQGLQFLFEYFSETQRNKGNFPGRFSGRQFSNSRSEMNVSTLELGDSALYLCASSLAGNSQIEAFFGQGTRLTVV.

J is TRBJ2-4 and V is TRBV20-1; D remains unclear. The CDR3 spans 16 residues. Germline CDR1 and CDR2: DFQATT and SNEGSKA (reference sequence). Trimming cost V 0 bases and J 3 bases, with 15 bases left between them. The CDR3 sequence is CSARDETSADKNIQYF. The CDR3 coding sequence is TGCAGTGCTAGAGATGAGACCTCGGCGGACAAAAACATTCAGTACTTC.

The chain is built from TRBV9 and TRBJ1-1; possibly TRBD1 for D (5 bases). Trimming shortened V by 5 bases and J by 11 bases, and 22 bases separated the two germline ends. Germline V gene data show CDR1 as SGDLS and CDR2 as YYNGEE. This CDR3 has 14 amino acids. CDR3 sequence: CASSLTGPPTLAFF. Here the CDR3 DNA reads TGTGCCAGCAGTTTAACGGGACCCCCCACGCTGGCTTTCTTT.

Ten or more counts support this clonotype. The CDR3 here is CAISEGQAVSYGYTF. In DNA, the CDR3 is TGTGCCATCAGTGAGGGGCAGGCTGTAAGCTATGGCTACACCTTC. The V gene is TRBV10-3, the J gene TRBJ1-2; unclear D gene. The V end lost 2 bases, the J end lost 4 bases, and 14 bases lay between the germline ends. This CDR3 comprises 15 residues. Germline lookup yields CDR1 ENHRY and CDR2 SYGVKD.

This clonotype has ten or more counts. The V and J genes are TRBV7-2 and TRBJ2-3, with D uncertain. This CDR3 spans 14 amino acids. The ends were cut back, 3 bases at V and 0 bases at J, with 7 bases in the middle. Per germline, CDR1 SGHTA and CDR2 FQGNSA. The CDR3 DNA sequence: TGTGCCAGCAGCTTTTGGGGTAGCACAGATACGCAGTATTTT. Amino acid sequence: CASSFWGSTDTQYF.

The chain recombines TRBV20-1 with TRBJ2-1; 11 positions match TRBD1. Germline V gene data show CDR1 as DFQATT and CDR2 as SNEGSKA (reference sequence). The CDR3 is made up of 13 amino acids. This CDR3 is CSPGQGAHNEQFF. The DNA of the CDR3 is TGCAGCCCCGGACAGGGGGCCCACAATGAGCAGTTCTTC.

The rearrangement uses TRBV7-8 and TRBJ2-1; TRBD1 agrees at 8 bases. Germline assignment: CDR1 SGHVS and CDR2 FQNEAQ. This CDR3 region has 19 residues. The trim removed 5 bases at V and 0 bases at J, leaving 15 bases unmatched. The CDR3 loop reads CASSPRRGLPLSSYNEQFF. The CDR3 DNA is TGTGCCAGCAGCCCTCGCAGGGGGCTCCCCTTAAGCTCCTACAATGAGCAGTTCTTC. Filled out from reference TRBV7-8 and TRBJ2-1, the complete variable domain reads GAGVSQSPRYKVAKRGQDVALRCDPISGHVSLFWYQQALGQGPEFLTYFQNEAQLDKSGLPSDRFFAERPEGSVSTLKIQRTQQEDSAVYLCASSPRRGLPLSSYNEQFFGPGTRLTVL.

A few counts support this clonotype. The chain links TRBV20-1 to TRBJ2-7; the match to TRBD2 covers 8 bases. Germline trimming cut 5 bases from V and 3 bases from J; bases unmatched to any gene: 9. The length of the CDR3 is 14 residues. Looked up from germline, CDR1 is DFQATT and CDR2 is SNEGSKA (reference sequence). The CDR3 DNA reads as TGCAGTGCTGAAACCGGGACTAGTATCTACGAGCAGTACTTC. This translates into CSAETGTSIYEQYF.

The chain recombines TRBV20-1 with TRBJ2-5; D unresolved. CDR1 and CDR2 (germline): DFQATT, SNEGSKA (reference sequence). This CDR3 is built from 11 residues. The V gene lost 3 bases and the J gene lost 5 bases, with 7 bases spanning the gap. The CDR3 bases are TGCAGTGCTAGGTTTAGTGAGACCCAGTACTTC. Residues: CSARFSETQYF.

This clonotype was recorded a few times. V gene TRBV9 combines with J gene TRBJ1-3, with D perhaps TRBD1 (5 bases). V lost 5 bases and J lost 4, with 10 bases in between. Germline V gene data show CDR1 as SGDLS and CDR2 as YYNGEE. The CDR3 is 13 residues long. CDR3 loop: CASRPRDGNTIYF. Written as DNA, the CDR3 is TGTGCCAGCAGACCAAGGGACGGAAACACCATATATTTT.

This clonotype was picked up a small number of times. The CDR3 loop reads CASSLSTGSGSSYEQYF. CDR3 sequence (DNA): TGTGCCAGCAGCCTCTCAACCGGTAGCGGGTCGTCCTACGAGCAGTACTTC. The rearrangement uses TRBV9 and TRBJ2-7; 7 bases line up with TRBD2. The CDR3 is 17 amino acids. The germline gives CDR1 SGDLS, CDR2 YYNGEE. The V gene end was trimmed by 4 bases and the J gene end by 1 base; junction bases not matched to a gene: 14.

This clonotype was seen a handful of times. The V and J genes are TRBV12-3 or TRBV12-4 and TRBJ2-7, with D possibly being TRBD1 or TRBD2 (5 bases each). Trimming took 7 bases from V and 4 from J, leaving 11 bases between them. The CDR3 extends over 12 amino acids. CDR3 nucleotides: TGTGCCAGCAAGGGACGTTTTTACGAGCAGTACTTC. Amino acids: CASKGRFYEQYF.

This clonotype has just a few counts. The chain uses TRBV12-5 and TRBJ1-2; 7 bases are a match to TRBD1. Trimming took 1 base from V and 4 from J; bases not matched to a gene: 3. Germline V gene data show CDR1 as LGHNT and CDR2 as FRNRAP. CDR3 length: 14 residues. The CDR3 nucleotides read TGTGCTAGTGGTTTGGGGACAGGACGCTATGGCTACACCTTC. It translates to CASGLGTGRYGYTF.

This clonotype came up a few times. The CDR3 loop reads CSVEGSAGVGQYF. DNA of the CDR3: TGCAGCGTTGAAGGAAGCGCGGGGGTCGGGCAGTACTTC. V is TRBV29-1 and J is TRBJ2-7; TRBD2 aligns across 7 bases. Germline CDR1 reads SQVTM; CDR2 reads ANQGSEA. The CDR3 covers 13 residues. The V and J ends lost 1 base and 9 bases, in that order; junction bases with no gene match: 9.

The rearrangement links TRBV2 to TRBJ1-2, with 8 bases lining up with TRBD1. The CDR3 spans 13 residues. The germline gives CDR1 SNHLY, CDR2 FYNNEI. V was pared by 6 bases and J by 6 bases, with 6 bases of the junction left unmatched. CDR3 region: CASRLTGVDGYTF. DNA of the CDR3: TGTGCCAGCAGGCTGACAGGGGTCGATGGCTACACCTTC.

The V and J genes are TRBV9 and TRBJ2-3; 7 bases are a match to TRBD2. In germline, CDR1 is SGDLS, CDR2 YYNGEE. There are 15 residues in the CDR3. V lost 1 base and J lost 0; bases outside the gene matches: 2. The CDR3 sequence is CASSVSGTSTDTQYF. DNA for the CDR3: TGTGCCAGCAGCGTAAGCGGGACTAGCACAGATACGCAGTATTTT.

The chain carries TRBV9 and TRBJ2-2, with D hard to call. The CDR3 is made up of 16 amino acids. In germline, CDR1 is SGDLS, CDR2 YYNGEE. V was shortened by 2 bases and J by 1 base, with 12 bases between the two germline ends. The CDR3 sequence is CASSVSPPGNTGELFF. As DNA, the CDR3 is TGTGCCAGCAGCGTCTCCCCCCCGGGGAACACCGGGGAGCTGTTTTTT.

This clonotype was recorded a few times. Here the CDR3 DNA reads TGTGCCTGGAGCGGGGCAGGGGGGGTGTACGAGCAGTACTTC. This encodes CAWSGAGGVYEQYF. The chain employs TRBV30 and TRBJ2-7; D possibly uses TRBD1 or TRBD2 (7 bases each). This CDR3 has 14 residues. Deletions cut 3 bases from V and 4 bases from J, with 16 bases between. Germline V lookup: CDR1 GTSNPN, CDR2 SVGIG (reference sequence).

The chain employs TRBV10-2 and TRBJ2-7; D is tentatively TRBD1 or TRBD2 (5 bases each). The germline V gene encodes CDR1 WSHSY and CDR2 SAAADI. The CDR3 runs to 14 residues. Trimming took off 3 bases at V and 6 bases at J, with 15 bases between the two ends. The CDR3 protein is CASSDLGTSGEQYF. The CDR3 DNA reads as TGCGCCAGCAGTGACCTGGGGACGTCCGGCGAGCAGTACTTC.

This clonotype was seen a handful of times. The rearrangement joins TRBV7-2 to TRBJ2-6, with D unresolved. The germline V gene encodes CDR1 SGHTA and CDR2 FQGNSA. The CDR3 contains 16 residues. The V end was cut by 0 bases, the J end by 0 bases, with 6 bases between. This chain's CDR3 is CASSLAHLSGANVLTF. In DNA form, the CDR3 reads TGTGCCAGCAGCTTAGCGCATCTCTCTGGGGCCAACGTCCTGACTTTC.

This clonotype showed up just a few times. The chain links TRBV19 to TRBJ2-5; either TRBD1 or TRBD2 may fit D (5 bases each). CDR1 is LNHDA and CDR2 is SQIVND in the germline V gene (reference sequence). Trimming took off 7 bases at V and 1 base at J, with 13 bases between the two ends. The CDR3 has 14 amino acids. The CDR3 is CASNKGTAQETQYF. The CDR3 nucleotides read TGTGCCAGTAATAAGGGGACGGCCCAAGAGACCCAGTACTTC.

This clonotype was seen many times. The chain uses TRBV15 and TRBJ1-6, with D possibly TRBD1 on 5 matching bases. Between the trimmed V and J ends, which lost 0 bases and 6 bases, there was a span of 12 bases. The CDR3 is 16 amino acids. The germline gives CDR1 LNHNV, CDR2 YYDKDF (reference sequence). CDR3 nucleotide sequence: TGTGCCACCAGCAGAGATCTCCAGGGCGGTAATTCACCCCTCCACTTT. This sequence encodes CATSRDLQGGNSPLHF.

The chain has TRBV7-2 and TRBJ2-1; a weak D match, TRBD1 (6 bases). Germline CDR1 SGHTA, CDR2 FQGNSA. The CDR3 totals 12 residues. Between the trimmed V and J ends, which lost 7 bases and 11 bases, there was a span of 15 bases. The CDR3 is CASTNTGSKQFF. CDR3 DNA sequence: TGTGCCAGCACCAACACAGGGAGCAAGCAGTTCTTC.

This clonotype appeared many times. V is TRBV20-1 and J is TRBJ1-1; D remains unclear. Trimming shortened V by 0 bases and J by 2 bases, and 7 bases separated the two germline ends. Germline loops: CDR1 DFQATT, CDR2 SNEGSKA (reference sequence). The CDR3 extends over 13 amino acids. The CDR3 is CSARETPNTEAFF. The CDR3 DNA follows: TGCAGTGCTAGAGAAACCCCAAACACTGAAGCTTTCTTT.

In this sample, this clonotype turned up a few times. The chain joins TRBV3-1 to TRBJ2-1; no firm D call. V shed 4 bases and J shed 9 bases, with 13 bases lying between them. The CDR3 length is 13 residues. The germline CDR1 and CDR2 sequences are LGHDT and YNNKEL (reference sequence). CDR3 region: CASSRESGREQFF. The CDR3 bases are TGTGCCAGCAGCCGAGAATCTGGGCGTGAGCAGTTCTTC.

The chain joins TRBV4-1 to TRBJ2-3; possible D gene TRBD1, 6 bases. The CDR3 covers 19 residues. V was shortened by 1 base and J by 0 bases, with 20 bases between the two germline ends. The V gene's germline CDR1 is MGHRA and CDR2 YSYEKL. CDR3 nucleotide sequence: TGCGCCAGCAGCCAAGTTTGGCGGCCCGGGACACTTAGCACAGATACGCAGTATTTT. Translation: CASSQVWRPGTLSTDTQYF.

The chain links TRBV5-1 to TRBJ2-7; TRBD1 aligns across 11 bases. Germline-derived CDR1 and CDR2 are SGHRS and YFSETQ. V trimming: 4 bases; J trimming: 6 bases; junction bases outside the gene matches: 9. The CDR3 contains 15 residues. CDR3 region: CASSPSSGTGGEQYF. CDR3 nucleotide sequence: TGCGCCAGCAGCCCGTCCTCCGGGACAGGGGGCGAGCAGTACTTC.

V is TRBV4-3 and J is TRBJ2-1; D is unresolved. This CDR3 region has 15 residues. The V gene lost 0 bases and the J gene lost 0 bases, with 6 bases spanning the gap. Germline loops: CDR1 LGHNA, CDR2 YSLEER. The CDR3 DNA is TGCGCCAGCAGCCAAGACCAAAGCTCCTACAATGAGCAGTTCTTC. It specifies CASSQDQSSYNEQFF.

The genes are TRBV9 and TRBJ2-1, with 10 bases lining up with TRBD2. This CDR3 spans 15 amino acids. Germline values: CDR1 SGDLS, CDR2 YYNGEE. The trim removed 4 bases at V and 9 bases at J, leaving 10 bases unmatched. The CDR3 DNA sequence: TGTGCCAGCAGCTACGGGCTAGCGGGAGTAATTGAGCAGTTCTTC. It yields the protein CASSYGLAGVIEQFF. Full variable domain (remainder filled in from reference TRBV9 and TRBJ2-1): DSGVTQTPKHLITATGQRVTLRCSPRSGDLSVYWYQQSLDQGLQFLIQYYNGEERAKGNILERFSAQQFPDLHSELNLSSLELGDSALYFCASSYGLAGVIEQFFGPGTRLTVL.